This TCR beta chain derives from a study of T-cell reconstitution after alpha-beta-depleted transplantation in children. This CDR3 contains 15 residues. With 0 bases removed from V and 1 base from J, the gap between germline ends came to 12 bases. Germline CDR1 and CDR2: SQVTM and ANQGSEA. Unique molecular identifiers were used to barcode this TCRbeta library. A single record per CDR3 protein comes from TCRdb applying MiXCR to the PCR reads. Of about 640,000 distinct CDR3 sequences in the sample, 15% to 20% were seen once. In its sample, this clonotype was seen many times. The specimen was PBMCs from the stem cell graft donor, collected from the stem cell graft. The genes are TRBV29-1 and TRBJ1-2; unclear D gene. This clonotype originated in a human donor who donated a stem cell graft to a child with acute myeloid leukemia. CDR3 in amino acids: CSVEDLVSNNYGYTF. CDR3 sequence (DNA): TGCAGCGTTGAAGATCTTGTATCGAATAACTATGGCTACACCTTC.